The 15 T cell receptor beta chains given below trace back to one sample, sequenced in a study of T-cell reconstitution after alpha-beta-depleted transplantation in children. TCRbeta library preparation incorporated unique molecular identifiers. TCRdb fed the PCR reads into MiXCR, producing one record per CDR3 protein. This sample carries 700,000 to 950,000 distinct CDR3 sequences, around 17% of them seen once, and the ten largest clones take 5%. This sample comprised PBMCs, mostly from graft donor cells, obtained 360 days after TCRalphabeta/CD19-depleted stem cell transplant. These receptors all stem from a male patient younger than 18 who had a stem cell transplant for acute lymphoblastic leukemia, so the T cells may come from the graft donor.

This rearrangement joins TRBV5-1 to TRBJ1-1, with 9 bases identical to TRBD1. The CDR3 totals 15 residues. V lost 4 bases to trimming and J lost 2 bases; unmatched junction nucleotides: 6. Germline CDR1 SGHRS, CDR2 YFSETQ. DNA of the CDR3: TGCGCCAGCAGCCCCGGACAGGGGAGTAACACTGAAGCTTTCTTT. This gives the protein CASSPGQGSNTEAFF. Together with reference TRBV5-1 and TRBJ1-1, the CDR3 gives the full variable domain: KAGVTQTPRYLIKTRGQQVTLSCSPISGHRSVSWYQQTPGQGLQFLFEYFSETQRNKGNFPGRFSGRQFSNSRSEMNVSTLELGDSALYLCASSPGQGSNTEAFFGQGTRLTVV.

This clonotype occurred a few times. The CDR3 DNA follows: TGCAGTGCTAGAGCAGACCTCAACCGGGAGCTGTTTTTT. This translates into CSARADLNRELFF. The chain carries TRBV20-1 and TRBJ2-2; D ambiguous. Germline V CDR1 and CDR2: DFQATT, SNEGSKA (reference sequence). CDR3 length: 13 amino acids. V shed 1 base and J shed 9 bases, with 12 bases lying between them.

This clonotype came up a few times. The rearrangement uses TRBV5-1 and TRBJ2-1; weak D call: TRBD1 (6 bases). The ends were cut back, 2 bases at V and 5 bases at J, with 11 bases in the middle. CDR1 is SGHRS, CDR2 YFSETQ, per germline. This CDR3 is built from 14 residues. CDR3 sequence (DNA): TGCGCCAGCAGCTTATGGGACAACAACAATGAGCAGTTCTTC. Translated: CASSLWDNNNEQFF.

Only a few counts were recorded for this clonotype. This chain connects TRBV18 to TRBJ1-3; D is uncertain. Trimming removed 0 bases from V and 0 bases from J, with 9 bases in between. This CDR3 is 16 amino acids long. Germline loops: CDR1 KGHSH, CDR2 LQKENI. CDR3 coding DNA: TGTGCCAGCTCACCACCGGGAAAACCCTCTGGAAACACCATATATTTT. This codes for CASSPPGKPSGNTIYF. Drawing the rest from reference TRBV18 and TRBJ1-3, the complete variable domain is NAGVMQNPRHLVRRRGQEARLRCSPMKGHSHVYWYRQLPEEGLKFMVYLQKENIIDESGMPKERFSAEFPKEGPSILRIQQVVRGDSAAYFCASSPPGKPSGNTIYFGEGSWLTVV.

The chain employs TRBV4-1 and TRBJ1-6; 11 nucleotides line up with TRBD1. Looked up from germline, CDR1 is MGHRA and CDR2 is YSYEKL. V gave up 0 bases and J gave up 13 bases; unmatched junction bases: 8. This CDR3 comprises 16 residues. The CDR3 nucleotides read TGCGCCAGCAGCCAAGAAGCCCGGGACAGGGGGACCCCCCTCCACTTT. Protein: CASSQEARDRGTPLHF.

In its sample, this clonotype was seen many times. The chain is built from TRBV7-9 and TRBJ2-2; D uncertain. The CDR3 is 14 amino acids. V was pared by 1 base and J by 0 bases, with 3 bases between. Germline values: CDR1 SEHNR, CDR2 FQNEAQ (reference sequence). DNA for the CDR3: TGTGCCAGCAGCTTAGAGGCGAACACCGGGGAGCTGTTTTTT. This gives the protein CASSLEANTGELFF.

The table lists this clonotype with a few counts. The chain couples TRBV13 to TRBJ2-1; 14 bases map to TRBD2. Trimming at V came to 3 bases and at J to 7 bases, leaving 8 bases not matched to a gene. Germline V gene sequence: CDR1 PRHDT, CDR2 FYEKMQ (reference sequence). CDR3 length: 17 residues. DNA of the CDR3: TGTGCCAGCAGCTTCTTGATCGGACTAGCGGGAGGAAATGAGCAGTTCTTC. The encoded protein is CASSFLIGLAGGNEQFF.

This clonotype was observed a few times. The chain recombines TRBV20-1 with TRBJ2-3; TRBD2 matches at 11 bases. Germline V CDR1 and CDR2: DFQATT, SNEGSKA (reference sequence). V was pared by 5 bases and J by 5 bases, with 12 bases of the junction left unmatched. CDR3 length: 16 residues. The CDR3 protein is CSADLTSGSFQDTQYF. The DNA for the CDR3 is TGCAGTGCTGACCTAACTAGCGGGAGTTTTCAAGATACGCAGTATTTT.

This clonotype turned up a few times. The rearrangement joins TRBV24-1 to TRBJ1-2, with 8 bases that match TRBD1. J gave up 0 bases and V 7 bases, and 3 bases lay outside the gene matches. The CDR3 is 14 residues long. Germline values: CDR1 KGHDR, CDR2 SFDVKD. The CDR3 DNA reads as TGTGCCACCAGGGGGACAGGCTCTAACTATGGCTACACCTTC. As protein: CATRGTGSNYGYTF.

The chain uses TRBV12-3 or TRBV12-4 and TRBJ1-4; D call uncertain. CDR3 length equals 10 residues. V lost 5 bases, J lost 10 bases, and 5 bases lay in between. This CDR3 is CASSGGKLFF. The CDR3 DNA sequence: TGTGCCAGCAGTGGAGGAAAACTGTTTTTT.

This clonotype occurred many times. The rearrangement links TRBV5-5 to TRBJ2-2; TRBD2 might be the D (6 bases). The V gene's germline CDR1 is SGHKS and CDR2 YYEKEE (reference sequence). V lost 6 bases to trimming and J lost 5 bases, with 17 bases between them. CDR3 length equals 15 residues. Written as DNA, the CDR3 is TGTGCCAGCAATTGGGGAGGAGGTTGGACCGGGGAGCTGTTTTTT. Residues: CASNWGGGWTGELFF.

V gene TRBV5-1 combines with J gene TRBJ2-5, with D possibly matching TRBD1 (6 bases). There are 20 residues in the CDR3. V was clipped by 4 bases and J by 1 base, with 29 bases between them. The germline V gene has CDR1 SGHRS and CDR2 YFSETQ. The CDR3 DNA reads TGCGCCAGCAGCAGACCGGACTTCTTTTCGGGACAACCCCTCCAAGAGACCCAGTACTTC. This sequence encodes CASSRPDFFSGQPLQETQYF.

This clonotype was recorded many times. The chain has TRBV2 and TRBJ2-1; D not resolved. Germline-derived CDR1 and CDR2 are SNHLY and FYNNEI. The CDR3 runs 14 residues. Trimming took off 5 bases at V and 1 base at J, with 9 bases between the two ends. CDR3 region: CASSRSVSYNEQFF. Written as DNA, the CDR3 is TGTGCCAGCAGTCGGTCGGTGTCCTACAATGAGCAGTTCTTC.

The J gene is TRBJ2-7, the V gene TRBV15; TRBD1 matches 10 bases. CDR3 size: 13 residues. CDR1 and CDR2 (germline): LNHNV, YYDKDF (reference sequence). With V trimmed by 3 bases and J by 5 bases, 1 base remained unmatched. The CDR3 here is CATSSDRGHEQYF. CDR3 DNA: TGTGCCACCAGCAGCGACAGGGGGCACGAGCAGTACTTC. The full variable domain, its missing parts supplied by reference TRBV15 and TRBJ2-7, is DAMVIQNPRYQVTQFGKPVTLSCSQTLNHNVMYWYQQKSSQAPKLLFHYYDKDFNNEADTPDNFQSRRPNTSFCFLDIRSPGLGDTAMYLCATSSDRGHEQYFGPGTRLTVT.

The gene calls are TRBV7-8 and TRBJ2-1; a weak D match, TRBD2 (6 bases). CDR3 length: 13 residues. V dropped 7 bases and J dropped 8 bases, with 15 bases sitting between them. CDR1 is SGHVS and CDR2 is FQNEAQ in the germline V gene. This chain's CDR3 is CASTQRTKHEQFF. Here the CDR3 DNA reads TGTGCCAGCACCCAACGGACTAAGCATGAGCAGTTCTTC.